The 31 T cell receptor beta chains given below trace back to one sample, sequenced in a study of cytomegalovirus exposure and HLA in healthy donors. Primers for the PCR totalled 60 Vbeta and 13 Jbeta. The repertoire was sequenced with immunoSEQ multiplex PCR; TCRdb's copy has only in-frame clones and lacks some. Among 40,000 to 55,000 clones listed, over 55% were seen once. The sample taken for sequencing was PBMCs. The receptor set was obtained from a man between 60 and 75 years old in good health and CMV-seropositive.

The CDR3 protein is CASSQDLVSGRGNEQFF. CDR3 DNA: TGTGCCAGCAGCCAAGATCTTGTCAGCGGGAGAGGGAATGAGCAGTTCTTC. The J gene is TRBJ2-1, the V gene TRBV14; TRBD2 matches at 8 bases. Germline assignment: CDR1 SGHDN and CDR2 FVKESK. This CDR3 region has 17 residues. V was pared by 0 bases and J by 7 bases, with 11 bases of the junction left unmatched.

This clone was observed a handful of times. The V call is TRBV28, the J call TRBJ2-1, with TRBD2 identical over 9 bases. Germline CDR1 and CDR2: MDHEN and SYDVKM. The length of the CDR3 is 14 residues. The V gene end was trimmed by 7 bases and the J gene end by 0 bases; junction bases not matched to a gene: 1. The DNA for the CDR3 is TGTGCCAGCAAAGCGGGAGGCTCCTACAATGAGCAGTTCTTC. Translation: CASKAGGSYNEQFF.

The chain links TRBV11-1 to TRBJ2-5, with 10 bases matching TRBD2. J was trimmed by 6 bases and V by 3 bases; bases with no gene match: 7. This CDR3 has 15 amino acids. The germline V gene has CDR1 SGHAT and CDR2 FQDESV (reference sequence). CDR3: CASSLEAGGPKTQYF. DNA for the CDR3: TGTGCCAGCAGCTTGGAAGCGGGAGGGCCTAAGACCCAGTACTTC.

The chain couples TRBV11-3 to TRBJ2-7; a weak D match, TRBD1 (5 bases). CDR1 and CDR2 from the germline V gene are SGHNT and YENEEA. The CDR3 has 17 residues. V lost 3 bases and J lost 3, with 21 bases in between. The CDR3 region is CASSLGHKNRRGYEQYF. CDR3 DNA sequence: TGTGCCAGCAGCTTGGGGCATAAAAATAGACGAGGCTACGAGCAGTACTTC. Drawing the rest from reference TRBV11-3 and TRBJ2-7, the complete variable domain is EAGVVQSPRYKIIEKKQPVAFWCNPISGHNTLYWYLQNLGQGPELLIRYENEEAVDDSQLPKDRFSAERLKGVDSTLKIQPAELGDSAVYLCASSLGHKNRRGYEQYFGPGTRLTVT.

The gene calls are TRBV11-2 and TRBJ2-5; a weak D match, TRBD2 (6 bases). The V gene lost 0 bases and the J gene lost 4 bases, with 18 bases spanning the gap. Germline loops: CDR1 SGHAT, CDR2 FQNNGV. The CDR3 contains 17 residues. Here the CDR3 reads CASSLDLPAGLGETQYF. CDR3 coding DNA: TGTGCCAGCAGCTTAGATCTCCCAGCGGGCTTAGGAGAGACCCAGTACTTC.

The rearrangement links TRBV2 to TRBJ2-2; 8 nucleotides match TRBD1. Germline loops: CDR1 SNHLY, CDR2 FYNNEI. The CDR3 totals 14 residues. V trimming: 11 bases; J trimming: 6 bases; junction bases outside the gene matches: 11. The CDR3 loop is CASQARGLSGELFF. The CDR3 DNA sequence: TGTGCCTCCCAGGCCAGGGGGCTTTCCGGGGAGCTGTTTTTT.

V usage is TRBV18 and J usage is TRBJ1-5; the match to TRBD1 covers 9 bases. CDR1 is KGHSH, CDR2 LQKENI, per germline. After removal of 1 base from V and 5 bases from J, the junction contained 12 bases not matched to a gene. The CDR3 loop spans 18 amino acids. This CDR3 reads CASSPRGNRGLLDQPQHF. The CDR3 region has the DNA TGTGCCAGCTCACCACGAGGCAACAGGGGGCTATTGGATCAGCCCCAGCATTTT.

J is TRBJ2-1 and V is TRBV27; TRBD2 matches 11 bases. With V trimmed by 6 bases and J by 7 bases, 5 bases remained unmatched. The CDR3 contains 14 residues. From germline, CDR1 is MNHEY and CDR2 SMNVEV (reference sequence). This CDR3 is CASSPWTSGNEQFF. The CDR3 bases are TGTGCCAGCAGCCCTTGGACTAGCGGGAATGAGCAGTTCTTC.

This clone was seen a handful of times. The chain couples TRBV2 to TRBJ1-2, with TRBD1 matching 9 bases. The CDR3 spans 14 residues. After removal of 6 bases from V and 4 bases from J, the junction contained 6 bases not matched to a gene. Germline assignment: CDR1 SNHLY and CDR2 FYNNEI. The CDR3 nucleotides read TGTGCCAGCAGGAAGGCGACAGGGGGCTATGGCTACACCTTC. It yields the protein CASRKATGGYGYTF.

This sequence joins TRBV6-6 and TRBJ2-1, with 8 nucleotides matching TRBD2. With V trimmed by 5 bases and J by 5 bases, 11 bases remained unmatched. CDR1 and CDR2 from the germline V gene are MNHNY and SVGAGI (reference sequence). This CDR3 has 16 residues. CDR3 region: CASSRPGLDMNNEQFF. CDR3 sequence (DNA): TGTGCCAGCAGTAGGCCGGGACTAGATATGAACAATGAGCAGTTCTTC.

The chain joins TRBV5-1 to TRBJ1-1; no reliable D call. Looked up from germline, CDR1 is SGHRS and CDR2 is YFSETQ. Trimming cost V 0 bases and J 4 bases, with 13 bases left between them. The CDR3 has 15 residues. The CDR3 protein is CASSLGVGRSTEAFF. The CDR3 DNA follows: TGCGCCAGCAGCTTGGGAGTCGGTCGTAGCACTGAAGCTTTCTTT.

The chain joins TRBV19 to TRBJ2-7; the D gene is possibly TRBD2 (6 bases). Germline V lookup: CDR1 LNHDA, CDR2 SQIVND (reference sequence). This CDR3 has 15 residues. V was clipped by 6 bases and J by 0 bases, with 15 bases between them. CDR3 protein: CASRQRDSSSYEQYF. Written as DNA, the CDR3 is TGTGCCAGTAGACAACGGGACTCAAGCTCCTACGAGCAGTACTTC.

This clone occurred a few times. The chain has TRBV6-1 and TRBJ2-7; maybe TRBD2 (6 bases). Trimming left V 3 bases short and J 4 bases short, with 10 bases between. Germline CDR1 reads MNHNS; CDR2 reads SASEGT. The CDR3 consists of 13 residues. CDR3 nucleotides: TGTGCCAGCAGTGAGACTAGAGCGTACGAGCAGTACTTC. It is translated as CASSETRAYEQYF.

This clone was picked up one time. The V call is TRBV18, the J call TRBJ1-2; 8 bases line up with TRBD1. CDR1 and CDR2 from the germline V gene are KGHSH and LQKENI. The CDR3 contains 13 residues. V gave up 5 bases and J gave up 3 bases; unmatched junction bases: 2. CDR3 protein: CASSSTGDYGYTF. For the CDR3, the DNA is TGTGCCAGCTCATCGACAGGGGACTATGGCTACACCTTC.

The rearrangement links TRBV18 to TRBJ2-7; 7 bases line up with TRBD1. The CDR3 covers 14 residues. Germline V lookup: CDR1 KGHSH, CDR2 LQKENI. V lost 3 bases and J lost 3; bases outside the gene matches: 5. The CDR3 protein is CASSPGDRYYEQYF. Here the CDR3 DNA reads TGTGCCAGCTCACCCGGGGACAGATACTACGAGCAGTACTTC. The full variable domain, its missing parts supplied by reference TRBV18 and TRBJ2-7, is NAGVMQNPRHLVRRRGQEARLRCSPMKGHSHVYWYRQLPEEGLKFMVYLQKENIIDESGMPKERFSAEFPKEGPSILRIQQVVRGDSAAYFCASSPGDRYYEQYFGPGTRLTVT.

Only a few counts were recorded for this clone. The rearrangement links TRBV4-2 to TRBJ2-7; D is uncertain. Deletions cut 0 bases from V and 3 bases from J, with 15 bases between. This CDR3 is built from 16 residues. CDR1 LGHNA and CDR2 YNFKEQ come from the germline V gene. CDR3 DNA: TGTGCCAGCAGCCAAGACTTCGTACAGTGGGTCTACGAGCAGTACTTC. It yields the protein CASSQDFVQWVYEQYF.

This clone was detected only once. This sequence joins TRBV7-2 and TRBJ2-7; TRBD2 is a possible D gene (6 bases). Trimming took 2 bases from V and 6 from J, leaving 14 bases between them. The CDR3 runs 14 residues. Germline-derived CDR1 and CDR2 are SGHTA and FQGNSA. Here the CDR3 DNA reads TGTGCCAGCAGCTTAAAACGGGTCGGGGGCGAGCAGTACTTC. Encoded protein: CASSLKRVGGEQYF.

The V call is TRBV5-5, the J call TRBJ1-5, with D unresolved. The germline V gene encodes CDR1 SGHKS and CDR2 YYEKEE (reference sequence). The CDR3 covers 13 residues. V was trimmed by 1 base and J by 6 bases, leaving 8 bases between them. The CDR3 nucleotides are TGTGCCAGCAGCTTGAGAGGGTTTCAGCCCCAGCATTTT. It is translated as CASSLRGFQPQHF.

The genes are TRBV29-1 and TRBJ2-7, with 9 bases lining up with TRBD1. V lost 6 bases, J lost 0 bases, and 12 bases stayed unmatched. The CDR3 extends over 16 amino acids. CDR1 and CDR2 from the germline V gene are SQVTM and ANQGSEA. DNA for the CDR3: TGCAGCGTGCGGACAGGGGCCGGCTCTAACTCCTACGAGCAGTACTTC. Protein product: CSVRTGAGSNSYEQYF.

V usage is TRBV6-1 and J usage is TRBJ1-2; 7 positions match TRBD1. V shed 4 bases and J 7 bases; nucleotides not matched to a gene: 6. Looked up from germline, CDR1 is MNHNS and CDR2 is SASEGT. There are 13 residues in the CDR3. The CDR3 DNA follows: TGTGCCAGCAGTGCGACAGGGCTCTCTGGCTACACCTTC. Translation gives CASSATGLSGYTF.

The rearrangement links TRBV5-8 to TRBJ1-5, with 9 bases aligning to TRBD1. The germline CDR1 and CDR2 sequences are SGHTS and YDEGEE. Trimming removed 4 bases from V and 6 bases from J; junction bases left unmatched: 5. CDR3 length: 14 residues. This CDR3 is CASSRGQGSQPQHF. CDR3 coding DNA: TGTGCCAGCAGCAGGGGACAGGGAAGTCAGCCCCAGCATTTT. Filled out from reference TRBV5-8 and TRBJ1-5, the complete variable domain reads EAGVTQSPTHLIKTRGQQATLRCSPISGHTSVYWYQQALGLGLQFLLWYDEGEERNRGNFPPRFSGRQFPNYSSELNVNALELEDSALYLCASSRGQGSQPQHFGDGTRLSIL.

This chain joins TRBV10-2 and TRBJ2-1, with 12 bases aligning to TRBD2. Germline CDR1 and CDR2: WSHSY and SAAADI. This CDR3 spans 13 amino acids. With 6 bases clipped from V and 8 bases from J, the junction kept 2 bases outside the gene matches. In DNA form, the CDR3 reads TGCGCCAGCAGGACTAGCGGGAGCTATGAGCAGTTCTTC. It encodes CASRTSGSYEQFF.

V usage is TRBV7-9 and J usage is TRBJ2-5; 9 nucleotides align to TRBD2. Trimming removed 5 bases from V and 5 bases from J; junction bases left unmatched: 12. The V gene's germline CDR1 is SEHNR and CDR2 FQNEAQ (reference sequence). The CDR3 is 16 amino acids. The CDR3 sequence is CASSPASFLAGETQYF. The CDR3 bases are TGTGCCAGCAGCCCGGCCAGTTTCCTAGCGGGGGAGACCCAGTACTTC.

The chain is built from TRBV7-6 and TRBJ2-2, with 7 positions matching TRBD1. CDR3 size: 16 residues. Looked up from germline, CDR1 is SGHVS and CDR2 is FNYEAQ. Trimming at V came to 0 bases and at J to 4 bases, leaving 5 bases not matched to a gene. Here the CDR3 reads CASSLAGGLATGELFF. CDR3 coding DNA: TGTGCCAGCAGCTTAGCAGGGGGCTTGGCCACCGGGGAGCTGTTTTTT.

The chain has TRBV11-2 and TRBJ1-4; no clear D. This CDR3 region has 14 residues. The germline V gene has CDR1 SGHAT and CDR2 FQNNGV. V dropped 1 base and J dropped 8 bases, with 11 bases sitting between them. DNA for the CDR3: TGTGCCAGCAGCTTAGGCGAGATGCGGGAAAAACTGTTTTTT. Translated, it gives CASSLGEMREKLFF. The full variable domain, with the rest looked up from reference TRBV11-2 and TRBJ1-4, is EAGVAQSPRYKIIEKRQSVAFWCNPISGHATLYWYQQILGQGPKLLIQFQNNGVVDDSQLPKDRFSAERLKGVDSTLKIQPAKLEDSAVYLCASSLGEMREKLFFGSGTQLSVL.

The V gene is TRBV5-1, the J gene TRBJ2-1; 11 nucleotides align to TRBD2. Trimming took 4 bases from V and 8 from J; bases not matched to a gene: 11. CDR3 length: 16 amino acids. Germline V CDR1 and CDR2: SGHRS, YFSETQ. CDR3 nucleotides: TGCGCCAGCAGCGGACGACTAGCGGGGTCTTGGGATGAGCAGTTCTTC. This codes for CASSGRLAGSWDEQFF.

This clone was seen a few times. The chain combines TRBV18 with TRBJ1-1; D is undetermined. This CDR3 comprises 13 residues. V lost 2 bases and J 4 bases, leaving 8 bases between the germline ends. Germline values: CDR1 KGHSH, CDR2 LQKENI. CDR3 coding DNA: TGTGCCAGCTCACCAGGTAGAGCCACTGAAGCTTTCTTT. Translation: CASSPGRATEAFF. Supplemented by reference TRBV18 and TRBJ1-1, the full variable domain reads NAGVMQNPRHLVRRRGQEARLRCSPMKGHSHVYWYRQLPEEGLKFMVYLQKENIIDESGMPKERFSAEFPKEGPSILRIQQVVRGDSAAYFCASSPGRATEAFFGQGTRLTVV.

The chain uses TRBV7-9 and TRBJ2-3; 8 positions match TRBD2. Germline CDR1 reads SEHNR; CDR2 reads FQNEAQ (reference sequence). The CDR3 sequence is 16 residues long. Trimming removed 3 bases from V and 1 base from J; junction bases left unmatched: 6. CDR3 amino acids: CASSFPGLAGTDTQYF. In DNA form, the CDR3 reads TGTGCCAGCAGCTTCCCAGGACTAGCAGGCACAGATACGCAGTATTTT.

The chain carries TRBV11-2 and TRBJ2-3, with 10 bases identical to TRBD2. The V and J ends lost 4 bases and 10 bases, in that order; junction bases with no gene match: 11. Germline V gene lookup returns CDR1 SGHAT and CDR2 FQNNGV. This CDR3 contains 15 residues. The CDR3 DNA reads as TGTGCCAGCAGCTCCCTCAGCGGGAGGGCCGGTCCGCAGTATTTT. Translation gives CASSSLSGRAGPQYF.

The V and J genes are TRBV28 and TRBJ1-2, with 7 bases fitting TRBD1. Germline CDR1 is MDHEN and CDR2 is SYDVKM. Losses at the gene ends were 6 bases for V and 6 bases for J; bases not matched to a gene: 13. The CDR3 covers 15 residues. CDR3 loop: CASSFFRGFMDGYTF. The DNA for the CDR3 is TGTGCCAGCAGCTTCTTCAGGGGGTTTATGGATGGCTACACCTTC.

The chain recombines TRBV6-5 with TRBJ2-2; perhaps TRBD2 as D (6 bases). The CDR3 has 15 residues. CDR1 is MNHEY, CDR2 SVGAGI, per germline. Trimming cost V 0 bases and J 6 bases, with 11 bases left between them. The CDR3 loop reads CASSYSGTYPGELFF. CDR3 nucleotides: TGTGCCAGCAGTTACTCGGGGACTTACCCCGGGGAGCTGTTTTTT.